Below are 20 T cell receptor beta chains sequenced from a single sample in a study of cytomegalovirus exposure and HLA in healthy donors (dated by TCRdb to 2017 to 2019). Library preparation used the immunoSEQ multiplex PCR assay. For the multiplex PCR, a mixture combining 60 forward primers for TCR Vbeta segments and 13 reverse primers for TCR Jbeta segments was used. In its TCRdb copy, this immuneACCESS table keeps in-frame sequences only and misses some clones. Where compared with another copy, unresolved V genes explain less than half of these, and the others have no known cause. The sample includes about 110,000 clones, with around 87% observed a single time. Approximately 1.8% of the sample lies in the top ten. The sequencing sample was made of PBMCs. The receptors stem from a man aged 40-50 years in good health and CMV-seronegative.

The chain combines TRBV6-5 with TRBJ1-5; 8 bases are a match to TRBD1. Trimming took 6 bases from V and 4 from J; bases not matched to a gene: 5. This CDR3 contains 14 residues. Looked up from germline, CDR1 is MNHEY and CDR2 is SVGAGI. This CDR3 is CASRPTGGNQPQHF. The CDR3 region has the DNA TGTGCCAGCAGGCCTACAGGGGGGAATCAGCCCCAGCATTTT.

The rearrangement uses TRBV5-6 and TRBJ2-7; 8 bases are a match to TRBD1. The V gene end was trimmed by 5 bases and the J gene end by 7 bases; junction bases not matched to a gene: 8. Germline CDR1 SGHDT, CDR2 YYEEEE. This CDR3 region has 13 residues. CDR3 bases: TGTGCCAGCAGTTTTCGGACAGGGCGAGAGCAGTACTTC. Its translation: CASSFRTGREQYF.

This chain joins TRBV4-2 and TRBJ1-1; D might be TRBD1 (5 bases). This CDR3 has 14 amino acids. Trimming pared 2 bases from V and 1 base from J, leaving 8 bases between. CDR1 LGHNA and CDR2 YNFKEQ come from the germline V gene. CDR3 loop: CASSQLTENTEAFF. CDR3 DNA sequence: TGTGCCAGCAGCCAACTGACAGAGAACACTGAAGCTTTCTTT.

The CDR3 reads CASGRDGGSQPQHF. In nucleotides, the CDR3 is TGTGCCAGCGGCCGGGACGGAGGGAGTCAGCCCCAGCATTTT. The chain is built from TRBV6-6 and TRBJ1-5, with D maybe TRBD1 (5 bases). Trimming removed 8 bases from V and 6 bases from J, with 17 bases in between. The CDR3 covers 14 residues. Germline V gene sequence: CDR1 MNHNY, CDR2 SVGAGI (reference sequence).

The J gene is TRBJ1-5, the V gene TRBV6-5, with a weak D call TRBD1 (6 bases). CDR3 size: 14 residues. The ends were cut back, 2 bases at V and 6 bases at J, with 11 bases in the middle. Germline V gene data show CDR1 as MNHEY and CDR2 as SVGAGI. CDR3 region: CASSYGGGVQPQHF. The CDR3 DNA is TGTGCCAGCAGTTACGGGGGGGGCGTTCAGCCCCAGCATTTT.

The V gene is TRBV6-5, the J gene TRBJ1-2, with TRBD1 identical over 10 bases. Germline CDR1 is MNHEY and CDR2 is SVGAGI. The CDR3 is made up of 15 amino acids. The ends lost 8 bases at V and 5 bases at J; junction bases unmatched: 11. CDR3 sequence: CASGTGDDGAYGYTF. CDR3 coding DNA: TGTGCCAGCGGGACAGGGGATGATGGGGCTTATGGCTACACCTTC.

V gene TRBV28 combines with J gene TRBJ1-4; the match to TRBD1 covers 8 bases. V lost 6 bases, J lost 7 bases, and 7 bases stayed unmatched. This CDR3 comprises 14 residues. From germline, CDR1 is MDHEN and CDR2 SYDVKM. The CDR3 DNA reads TGTGCCAGCAGAACAGGGGGGCTAGCTGAAAAACTGTTTTTT. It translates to CASRTGGLAEKLFF.

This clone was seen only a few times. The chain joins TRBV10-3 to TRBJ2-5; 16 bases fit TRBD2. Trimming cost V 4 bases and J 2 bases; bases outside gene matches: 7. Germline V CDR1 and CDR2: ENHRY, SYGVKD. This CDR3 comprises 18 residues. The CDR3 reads CAISGGTSGGAPQETQYF. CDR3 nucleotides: TGTGCCATCAGTGGTGGGACTAGCGGGGGGGCCCCTCAAGAGACCCAGTACTTC.

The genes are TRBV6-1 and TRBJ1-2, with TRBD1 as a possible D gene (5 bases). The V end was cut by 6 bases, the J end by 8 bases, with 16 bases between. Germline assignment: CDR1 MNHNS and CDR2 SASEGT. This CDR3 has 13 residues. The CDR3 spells CASRPTGGLGYTF. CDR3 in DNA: TGTGCCAGCAGGCCAACCGGGGGTTTAGGCTACACCTTC.

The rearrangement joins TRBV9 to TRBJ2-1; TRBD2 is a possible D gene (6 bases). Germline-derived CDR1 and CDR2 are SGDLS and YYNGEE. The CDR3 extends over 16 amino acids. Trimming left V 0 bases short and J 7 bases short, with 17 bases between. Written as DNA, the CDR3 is TGTGCCAGCAGCGTAGGATGGACTACATCGAGGAATGAGCAGTTCTTC. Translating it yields CASSVGWTTSRNEQFF.

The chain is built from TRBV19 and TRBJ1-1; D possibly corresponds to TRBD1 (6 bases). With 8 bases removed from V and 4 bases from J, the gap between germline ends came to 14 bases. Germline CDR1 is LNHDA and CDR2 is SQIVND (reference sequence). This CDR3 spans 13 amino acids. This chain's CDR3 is CASSYRDSTEAFF. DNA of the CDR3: TGTGCCAGTTCCTACAGGGATTCCACTGAAGCTTTCTTT.

The CDR3 coding sequence is TGTGCCAGCAGCCCAGGACAGATCGGCTACACCTTC. Its protein is CASSPGQIGYTF. The chain recombines TRBV7-2 with TRBJ1-2; weak D call: TRBD1 (6 bases). The V end was cut by 5 bases, the J end by 8 bases, with 12 bases between. The CDR3 loop spans 12 amino acids. The V gene's germline CDR1 is SGHTA and CDR2 FQGNSA.

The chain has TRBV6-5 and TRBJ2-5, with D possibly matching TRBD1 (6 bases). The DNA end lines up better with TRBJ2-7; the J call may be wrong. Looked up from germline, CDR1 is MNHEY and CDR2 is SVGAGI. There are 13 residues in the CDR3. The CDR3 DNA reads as TGTGCCAGCGGCAAGGCAGGGGTCTACGAGCAGTACTTC. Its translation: CASGKAGVYEQYF.

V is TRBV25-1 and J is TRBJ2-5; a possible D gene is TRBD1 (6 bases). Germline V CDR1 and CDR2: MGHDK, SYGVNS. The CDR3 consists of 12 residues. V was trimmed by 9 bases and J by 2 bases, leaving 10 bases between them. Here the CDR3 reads CASGQLQETQYF. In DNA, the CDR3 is TGTGCCAGTGGACAGTTACAAGAGACCCAGTACTTC.

The CDR3 DNA reads as TGTGCCAGCAGTTCTCAGCGGGGGGCCGGGGAGACCCAGTACTTC. Residues: CASSSQRGAGETQYF. V is TRBV28 and J is TRBJ2-5, with 9 bases that match TRBD2. Germline lookup yields CDR1 MDHEN and CDR2 SYDVKM. With 4 bases clipped from V and 5 bases from J, the junction kept 8 bases outside the gene matches. CDR3 length: 15 residues.

As DNA, the CDR3 is TGTGCCGGCGGGGGAGACAATGAGCAGTTCTTC. It yields the protein CAGGGDNEQFF. V is TRBV2 and J is TRBJ2-1; TRBD2 aligns across 7 bases. Per germline, CDR1 SNHLY and CDR2 FYNNEI. V was pared by 11 bases and J by 5 bases, with 3 bases of the junction left unmatched. The CDR3 has 11 amino acids.

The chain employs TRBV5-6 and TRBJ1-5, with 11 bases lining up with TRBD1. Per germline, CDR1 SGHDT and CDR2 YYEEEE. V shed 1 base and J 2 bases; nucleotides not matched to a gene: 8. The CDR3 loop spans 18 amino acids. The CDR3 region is CASSLMDRGLVGNQPQHF. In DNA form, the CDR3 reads TGTGCCAGCAGCTTGATGGACAGGGGGCTAGTGGGCAATCAGCCCCAGCATTTT.

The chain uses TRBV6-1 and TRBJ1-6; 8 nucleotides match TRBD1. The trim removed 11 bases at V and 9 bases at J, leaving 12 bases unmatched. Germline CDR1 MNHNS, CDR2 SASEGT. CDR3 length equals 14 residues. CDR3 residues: CAVQSGTGASPLHF. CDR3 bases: TGTGCCGTCCAATCCGGGACAGGAGCTTCACCCCTCCACTTT.

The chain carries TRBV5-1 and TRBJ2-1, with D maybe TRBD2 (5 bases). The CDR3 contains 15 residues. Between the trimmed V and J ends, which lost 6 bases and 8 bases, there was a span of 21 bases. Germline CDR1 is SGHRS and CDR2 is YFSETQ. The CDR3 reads CASTDHSGGRDEQFF. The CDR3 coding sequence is TGCGCCAGCACCGATCACAGTGGAGGTCGGGATGAGCAGTTCTTC.

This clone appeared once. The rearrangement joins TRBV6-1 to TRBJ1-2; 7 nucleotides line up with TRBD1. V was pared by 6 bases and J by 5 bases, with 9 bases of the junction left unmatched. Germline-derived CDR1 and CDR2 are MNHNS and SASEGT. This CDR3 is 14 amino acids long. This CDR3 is CASRQTGYEYGYTF. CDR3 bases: TGTGCCAGCAGACAGACAGGGTACGAGTATGGCTACACCTTC.